This record looks at one T cell receptor beta chain sequence and its context. Its antigen remains unknown. The record originates from a study of T cells in Graves' hyperthyroidism and ophthalmopathy. Uncontrolled infection, other autoimmune disease, pregnancy or lactation led to exclusion. Preceding any ophthalmopathy symptoms, the blood sample dates from first hyperthyroidism diagnosis. CDR3 size: 19 residues. Losses at the gene ends were 8 bases for V and 5 bases for J; bases not matched to a gene: 21. From germline, CDR1 is SNHLY and CDR2 FYNNEI. Authors of the study amplified TCR beta CDR3 regions from RNA transcripts. Primed by the HTBI set, a first-round RT-PCR was run on the TCR CDR3. TCRdb processed the multiplex PCR reads anew with MiXCR; each CDR3 protein has one entry. The sample includes around 350,000 distinct CDR3 sequences, 17% of them seen just once. General study points: The model identified upcoming ophthalmopathy a median around 7.1 months ahead of onset. Blood samples included most of the expanded thyroid clonotypes exceeding 0.001.

The rearrangement joins TRBV2 to TRBJ1-6, with 7 bases aligning to TRBD1. The sample was blood. This TCR derives from a woman aged 25 to 39 with Graves' hyperthyroidism that later progressed to Graves' ophthalmopathy. CDR3 sequence: CASVYRRLLLGQNNSPLHF. CDR3 DNA sequence: TGTGCCAGCGTTTATCGAAGGCTGCTTCTGGGACAGAATAATTCACCCCTCCACTTT.